The 3 T cell receptor beta chains presented below share a single source sample, sequenced in a study of response to subunit inactivated influenza vaccine. TCRdb re-derived calls from the RT-PCR reads in MiXCR, one entry per CDR3 protein. The sample shows approximately 520,000 distinct CDR3 sequences, more than 15% of them seen only once. Sequenced material: CD4+ T cells sorted from PBMCs, taken around 25 months after vaccination. The receptors derive from a man aged 50 to 69 who received an inactivated influenza vaccine.

In this sample, this clonotype turned up a few times. The chain couples TRBV6-2 or TRBV6-3 to TRBJ2-1; D may match TRBD1 or TRBD2 (6 bases each). There are 17 residues in the CDR3. Germline-derived CDR1 and CDR2 are MNHEY and SVGEGT. Trimming took off 6 bases at V and 0 bases at J, with 18 bases between the two ends. The CDR3 nucleotides read TGTGCCAGCAGAGACCACGGGGGCCTGAGCTCCTACAATGAGCAGTTCTTC. Translated, it gives CASRDHGGLSSYNEQFF.

V and J are TRBV21-1 and TRBJ1-1. TRBV21-1 is a documented pseudogene. CDR3 size: 15 residues. CDR3: CASSKNKGPFKWAFF. CDR3 DNA sequence: TGTGCCAGCAGCAAAAACAAGGGCCCGTTTAAATGGGCTTTCTTT.

This clonotype turned up a few times. The gene calls are TRBV28 and TRBJ2-1, with 9 positions matching TRBD2. The V segment lost 7 bases and the J segment 6 bases; nucleotides outside the gene matches: 10. Germline V CDR1 and CDR2: MDHEN, SYDVKM. The CDR3 is made up of 15 amino acids. CDR3 nucleotide sequence: TGTGCCAGCATCTTTGGGGCTAGCGGGGCCAATGAGCAGTTCTTC. Protein: CASIFGASGANEQFF.